What follows are 16 T cell receptor beta chains derived from one specimen sequenced in a study of CD8+CD57+ T cells in acquired aplastic anemia. For sequencing, patients were chosen who had shown expansion of CD8+CD57+ cells by flow cytometry. Profiling that covered TCR beta VDJ and CDR3 relied on genomic DNA as its template. TCRdb re-called the reads through MiXCR, storing one row per CDR3 protein. This sample has roughly 61,000 distinct CDR3 sequences; 57% occur once, and the top ten carry less than 20%. Sequencing was done on a sample of sorted CD4+, CD8+, or CD8+CD57+ T cells (not recorded which) from PBMCs. The source is a human donor with aplastic anemia.

This clonotype was recorded a few times. V and J are TRBV12-5 and TRBJ2-1; D tentatively reads TRBD1 or TRBD2 (6 bases each). The germline gives CDR1 LGHNT, CDR2 FRNRAP. The CDR3 length is 17 residues. Deletions cut 0 bases from V and 8 bases from J, with 20 bases between. Here the CDR3 reads CASGLVQSPRGGDEQFF. The CDR3, as DNA: TGTGCTAGTGGTTTGGTACAATCTCCCAGGGGCGGGGATGAGCAGTTCTTC.

The gene calls are TRBV7-2 and TRBJ2-7; TRBD2 is a possible D gene (5 bases). CDR1 is SGHTA, CDR2 FQGNSA, per germline. Deletions cut 3 bases from V and 7 bases from J, with 13 bases between. CDR3 length equals 13 residues. The DNA of the CDR3 is TGTGCCAGCAGCTTGTTGGTGGGGAGTGAGCAGTACGTC. It codes for CASSLLVGSEQYV.

The CDR3 coding sequence is TGTGCCAGCAGTTTAGGCGTTACTAGCGGACTGACCAACGAGCAGTTCTTC. Its protein is CASSLGVTSGLTNEQFF. V usage is TRBV12-3 or TRBV12-4 and J usage is TRBJ2-1; TRBD2 matches 8 bases. The trim removed 1 base at V and 10 bases at J, leaving 15 bases unmatched. This CDR3 region has 17 residues.

This clonotype showed up just a few times. Here the CDR3 reads CNVAGGTGSYNEQFF. The DNA for the CDR3 is TGCAATGTAGCGGGGGGGACCGGCTCCTACAATGAGCAGTTCTTC. The V and J genes are TRBV20-1 and TRBJ2-1, with 11 bases aligning to TRBD2. Germline CDR1 is DFQATT and CDR2 is SNEGSKA (reference sequence). The CDR3 is 15 residues long.

This clonotype was seen ten or more times. The CDR3 nucleotides are TGTGCCAGCAGTTCCGACAGGGCCTACGAGCAGTACTTC. Its translation is CASSSDRAYEQYF. The rearrangement uses TRBV28 and TRBJ2-7; 7 nucleotides line up with TRBD1. The CDR3 contains 13 residues. Germline trimming cut 4 bases from V and 2 bases from J; bases unmatched to any gene: 2. Germline values: CDR1 MDHEN, CDR2 SYDVKM.

This clonotype was counted many times. The V and J genes are TRBV27 and TRBJ2-1, with 7 bases aligning to TRBD1. Germline CDR1 is MNHEY and CDR2 is SMNVEV (reference sequence). The CDR3 loop spans 15 amino acids. The V gene end was trimmed by 5 bases and the J gene end by 2 bases; junction bases not matched to a gene: 6. The CDR3 DNA reads TGTGCCAGCAGTCTCGACAGGGCTGCCTACAATGAGCAGTTCTTC. Translation: CASSLDRAAYNEQFF.

V usage is TRBV6-5 and J usage is TRBJ1-5, with D hard to call. The CDR3 runs to 13 residues. The ends were cut back, 2 bases at V and 4 bases at J, with 6 bases in the middle. In germline, CDR1 is MNHEY, CDR2 SVGAGI. DNA for the CDR3: TGTGCCAGCAGTTACAGCCGGAATCAGCCCCAGCATTTT. Its translation is CASSYSRNQPQHF.

The J gene is TRBJ1-5, the V gene TRBV5-5; 8 bases are a match to TRBD1. The CDR3 is made up of 16 amino acids. Per germline, CDR1 SGHKS and CDR2 YYEKEE (reference sequence). J was trimmed by 2 bases and V by 4 bases; bases with no gene match: 8. The DNA for the CDR3 is TGTGCCAGCAGCGTTATCGGACAGGGAGGCAATCAGCCCCAGCATTTT. Encoded protein: CASSVIGQGGNQPQHF. The full variable domain, in which reference TRBV5-5 and TRBJ1-5 provide the parts outside the CDR3, is DAGVTQSPTHLIKTRGQQVTLRCSPISGHKSVSWYQQVLGQGPQFIFQYYEKEERGRGNFPDRFSARQFPNYSSELNVNALLLGDSALYLCASSVIGQGGNQPQHFGDGTRLSIL.

This clonotype turned up a few times. One end of the junction is discordant with germline, which a read error may explain. V gene TRBV6-1 combines with J gene TRBJ2-1; 9 bases fit TRBD1. This CDR3 is built from 14 residues. Germline-derived CDR1 and CDR2 are MNHNS and SASEGT. The CDR3 nucleotides read TGTGCCAGCAGTGAAGAAGGGGGACAGGGCGGCCATTCCTTC. Translating it yields CASSEEGGQGGHSF.

Ten or more counts support this clonotype. The V and J genes are TRBV6-6 and TRBJ1-1, with D unresolved. From germline, CDR1 is MNHNY and CDR2 SVGAGI (reference sequence). This CDR3 region has 11 residues. The ends were cut back, 7 bases at V and 6 bases at J, with 9 bases in the middle. DNA of the CDR3: TGTGCCAGCACCATAGAAGCTGAAGCTTTCTTT. Translated: CASTIEAEAFF.

CDR3 region: CASRGQGENTLHF. For the CDR3, the DNA is TGTGCCAGCAGGGGACAGGGGGAAAACACCCTCCACTTT. The V call is TRBV2, the J call TRBJ1-6; 11 bases agree with TRBD1. V lost 6 bases to trimming and J lost 14 bases; unmatched junction nucleotides: 6. The germline V gene has CDR1 SNHLY and CDR2 FYNNEI. This CDR3 comprises 13 residues.

V usage is TRBV2 and J usage is TRBJ2-5, with 8 bases aligning to TRBD2. Germline trimming cut 3 bases from V and 5 bases from J; bases unmatched to any gene: 5. Per the germline V gene, CDR1 is SNHLY and CDR2 is FYNNEI. The CDR3 runs 14 residues. As DNA, the CDR3 is TGTGCCAGCAGTGATACGCGGGGGGTGGAGACCCAGTACTTC. This gives the protein CASSDTRGVETQYF.

This clonotype was seen more than once but under ten times. CDR3 nucleotides: TGTGCCAGCAGTGAACAGAGCCTTTATGGCTACACCTTC. Translation gives CASSEQSLYGYTF. This chain joins TRBV2 and TRBJ1-2; no clear D gene. This CDR3 has 13 residues. Between the trimmed V and J ends, which lost 2 bases and 5 bases, there was a span of 9 bases. CDR1 SNHLY and CDR2 FYNNEI come from the germline V gene.

The chain recombines TRBV9 with TRBJ1-1, with D hard to call. V lost 0 bases and J lost 3, with 6 bases in between. The CDR3 length is 13 residues. CDR1 and CDR2 from the germline V gene are SGDLS and YYNGEE. The CDR3 bases are TGTGCCAGCAGCGTAGCTCCAGACACTGAAGCTTTCTTT. It yields the protein CASSVAPDTEAFF.

A word on this clonotype: A read error may account for a junction end that differs from germline. The chain employs TRBV24-1 and TRBJ2-1; no reliable D call. Germline CDR1 is KGHDR and CDR2 is SFDVKD. The CDR3 loop spans 12 amino acids. Here the CDR3 reads CATSSVDNEQFF. For the CDR3, the DNA is TGTGCCACCAGTTCGGTCGACAACGAGCAGTTCTTC.

The table lists this clonotype with many counts. The V call is TRBV25-1, the J call TRBJ1-1; D is perhaps TRBD1 (5 bases). The CDR3 runs to 14 residues. V was trimmed by 7 bases and J by 3 bases, leaving 15 bases between them. Germline-derived CDR1 and CDR2 are MGHDK and SYGVNS. The CDR3 loop reads CASKSEGWYTEAFF. CDR3 coding DNA: TGTGCCAGCAAATCTGAGGGGTGGTACACTGAAGCTTTCTTT.